This T cell receptor beta chain was recorded in a study of beta chain features in type 1 diabetes. Whole-study results and caveats: These data did not resolve whether HLA type affects TCRB rearrangement.

Markers CD45RO/CCR7/CD25/CD127/CD95/CD27 served to sort CD4+ naive, central memory, regulatory and stem cell-like memory cells. Each sorted population was over 98% pure. For this clone: Its antigen remains unidentified.

CDR1 SGDLS and CDR2 YYNGEE come from the germline V gene. The CDR3 spans 13 residues. The ends were cut back, 3 bases at V and 4 bases at J, with 10 bases in the middle. Reverse transcription of all isolated RNA meant that expressed TCRB transcripts were sequenced. The study sequenced naive, central memory and regulatory T cell samples to an average of about 3.8 million reads. This table comes from immunoSEQ multiplex PCR, and its TCRdb copy is limited to in-frame clones, with some not included. The sample yields some 220,000 clones, approximately 10% seen once. The chain combines TRBV9 with TRBJ1-2, with TRBD1 as a possible D gene (5 bases). This TCR came from a man aged 18 to 29 in good health. Sequencing was done on a sample of central memory CD4+ T cells from blood. DNA of the CDR3: TGTGCCAGCAGCGGCCAGGGTACCTATGGCTACACCTTC. It translates to CASSGQGTYGYTF.